This record concerns one T cell receptor (beta chain) sequence. The data originate from a study of blood T cell repertoires in COVID-19. The study counted Cohort 3 donors as recovered given two negative PCRs, clearance, or symptom resolution. Authors' processing steps: Estimation of nucleated cell counts relied on the amplification of reference gene primers. Produced via immunoSEQ multiplex PCR; TCRdb's table is partial and in-frame only. V and J calls and clone size are copied from that table; D and trimming were computed from the DNA. The sample comprises hundreds of thousands of clones, approximately 90% of which are singletons, and around 1% rests with the top ten. Sequencing was carried out using PBMCs or T cells enriched from blood (not recorded which). This clonotype originated in a man in his late teens or twenties who had recovered from COVID-19.

CDR3: CASSGQGAQEKLFF. CDR3 sequence (DNA): TGTGCCAGCAGCGGGCAGGGGGCGCAAGAAAAACTGTTTTTT. The chain recombines TRBV9 with TRBJ1-4; TRBD1 matches 8 bases. Germline V lookup: CDR1 SGDLS, CDR2 YYNGEE. V lost 3 bases and J lost 8; bases outside the gene matches: 6. The CDR3 is 14 amino acids.